This TCR beta chain was recovered during a study of identifying expanded T cells in peripheral blood. Measured with immunoSEQ multiplex PCR; TCRdb has only the in-frame clones, and not every one. This table holds 100,000 to 150,000 clones, around nine tenths found once. Trimming stripped 6 bases from V and 0 bases from J, with 11 bases between. CDR1 is MNHNS and CDR2 is SASEGT in the germline V gene. This CDR3 has 14 residues. The sequence came from a person aged 18 to 70 in good health. The V gene is TRBV6-1, the J gene TRBJ1-1; D ambiguous. What was sequenced was blood. The CDR3 protein is CASRVGLMNTEAFF. DNA of the CDR3: TGTGCCAGCAGGGTTGGACTCATGAACACTGAAGCTTTCTTT.